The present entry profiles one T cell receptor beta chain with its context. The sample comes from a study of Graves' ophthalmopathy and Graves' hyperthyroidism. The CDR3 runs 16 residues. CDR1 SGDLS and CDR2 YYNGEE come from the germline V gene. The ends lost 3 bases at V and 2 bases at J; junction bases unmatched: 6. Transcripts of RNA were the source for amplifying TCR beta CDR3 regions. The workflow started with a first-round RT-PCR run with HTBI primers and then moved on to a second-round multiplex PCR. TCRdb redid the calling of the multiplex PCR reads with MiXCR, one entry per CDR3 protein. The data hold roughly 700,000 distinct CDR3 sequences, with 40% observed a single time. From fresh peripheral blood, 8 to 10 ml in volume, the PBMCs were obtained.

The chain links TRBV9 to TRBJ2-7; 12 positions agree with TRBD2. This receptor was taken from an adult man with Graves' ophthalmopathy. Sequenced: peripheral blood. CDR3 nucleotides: TGTGCCAGCAGCGCGACTAGCGGGGGCCGTCCCTACGAGCAGTACTTC. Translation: CASSATSGGRPYEQYF.